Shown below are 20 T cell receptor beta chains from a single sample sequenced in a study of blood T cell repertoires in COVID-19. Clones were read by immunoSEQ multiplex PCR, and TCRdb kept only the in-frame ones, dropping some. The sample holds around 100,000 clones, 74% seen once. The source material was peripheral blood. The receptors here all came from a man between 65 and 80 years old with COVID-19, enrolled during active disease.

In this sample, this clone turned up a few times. CDR3 loop: CASLLRILRSYEQYF. CDR3 in DNA: TGTGCCAGCCTCTTAAGAATTCTACGCTCCTACGAGCAGTACTTC. The chain couples TRBV2 to TRBJ2-7; D is undetermined. The CDR3 has 15 residues. The germline V gene encodes CDR1 SNHLY and CDR2 FYNNEI. The ends were cut back, 8 bases at V and 0 bases at J, with 17 bases in the middle.

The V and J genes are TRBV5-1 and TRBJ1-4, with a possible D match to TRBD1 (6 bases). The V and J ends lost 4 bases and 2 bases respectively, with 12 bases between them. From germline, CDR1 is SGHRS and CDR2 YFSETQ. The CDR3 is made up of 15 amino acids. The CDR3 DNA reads TGCGCCAGCAGCAGATCACAGGGTACTAATGAAAAACTGTTTTTT. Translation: CASSRSQGTNEKLFF.

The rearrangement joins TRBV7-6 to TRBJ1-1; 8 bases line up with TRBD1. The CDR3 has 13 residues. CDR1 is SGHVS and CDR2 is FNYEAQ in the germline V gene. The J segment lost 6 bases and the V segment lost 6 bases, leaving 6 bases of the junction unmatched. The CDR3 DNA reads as TGTGCCAGCAGTGGACAGGGAGACGCTGAAGCTTTCTTT. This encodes CASSGQGDAEAFF.

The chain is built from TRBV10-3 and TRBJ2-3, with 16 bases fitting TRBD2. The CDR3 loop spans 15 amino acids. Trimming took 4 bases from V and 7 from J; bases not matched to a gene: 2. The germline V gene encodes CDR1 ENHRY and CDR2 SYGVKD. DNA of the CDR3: TGTGCCATCAGTGGGGGACTAGCGGGAGGGTATACGCAGTATTTT. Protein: CAISGGLAGGYTQYF.

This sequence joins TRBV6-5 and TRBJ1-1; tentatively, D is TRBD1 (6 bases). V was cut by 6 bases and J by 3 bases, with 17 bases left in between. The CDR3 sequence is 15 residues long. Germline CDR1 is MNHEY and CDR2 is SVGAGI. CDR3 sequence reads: CASSPPPGHHTEAFF. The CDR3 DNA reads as TGTGCCAGCAGCCCCCCGCCGGGACACCACACTGAAGCTTTCTTT.

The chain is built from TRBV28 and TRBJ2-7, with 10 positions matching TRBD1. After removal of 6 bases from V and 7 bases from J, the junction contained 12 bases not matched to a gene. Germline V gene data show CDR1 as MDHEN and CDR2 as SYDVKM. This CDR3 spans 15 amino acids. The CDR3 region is CASRGTGAYAREQYF. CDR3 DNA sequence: TGTGCCAGCAGGGGGACAGGGGCTTATGCACGGGAGCAGTACTTC.

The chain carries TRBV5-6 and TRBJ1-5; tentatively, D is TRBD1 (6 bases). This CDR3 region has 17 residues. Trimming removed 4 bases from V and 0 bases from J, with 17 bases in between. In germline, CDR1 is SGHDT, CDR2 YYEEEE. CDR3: CASSSRTALNSNQPQHF. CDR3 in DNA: TGTGCCAGCAGCAGCCGGACAGCATTGAATAGCAATCAGCCCCAGCATTTT.

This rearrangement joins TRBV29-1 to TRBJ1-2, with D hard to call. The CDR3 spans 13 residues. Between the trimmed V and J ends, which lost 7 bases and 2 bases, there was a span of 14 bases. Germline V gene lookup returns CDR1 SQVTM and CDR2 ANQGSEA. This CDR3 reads CSAGGGGNYGYTF. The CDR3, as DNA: TGCAGCGCCGGTGGTGGAGGGAACTATGGCTACACCTTC.

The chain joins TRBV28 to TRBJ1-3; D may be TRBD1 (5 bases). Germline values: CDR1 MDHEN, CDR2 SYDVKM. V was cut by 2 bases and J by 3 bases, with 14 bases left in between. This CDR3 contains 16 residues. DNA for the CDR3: TGTGCCAGCAGTTTAAACCCCGTTAGGGGTGGAAACACCATATATTTT. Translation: CASSLNPVRGGNTIYF.

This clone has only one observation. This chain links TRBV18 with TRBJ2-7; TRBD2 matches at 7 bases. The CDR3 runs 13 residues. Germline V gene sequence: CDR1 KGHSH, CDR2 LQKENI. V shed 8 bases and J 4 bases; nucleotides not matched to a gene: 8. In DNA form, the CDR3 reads TGTGCCAGCCAGGGAGGGCCCCCGTACGAGCAGTACTTC. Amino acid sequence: CASQGGPPYEQYF.

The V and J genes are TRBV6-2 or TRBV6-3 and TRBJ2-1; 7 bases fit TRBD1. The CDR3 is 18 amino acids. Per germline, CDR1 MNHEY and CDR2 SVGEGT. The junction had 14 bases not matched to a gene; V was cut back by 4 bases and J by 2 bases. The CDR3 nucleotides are TGTGCCAGCAGTTTTGCAGATATTGGGACAGCTACCTACAATGAGCAGTTCTTC. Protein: CASSFADIGTATYNEQFF.

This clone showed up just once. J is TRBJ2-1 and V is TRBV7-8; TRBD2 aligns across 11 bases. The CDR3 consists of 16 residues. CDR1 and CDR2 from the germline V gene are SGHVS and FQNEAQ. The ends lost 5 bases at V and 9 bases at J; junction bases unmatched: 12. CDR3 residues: CASSPARLAGRTEQFF. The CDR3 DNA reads TGTGCCAGCAGCCCCGCCCGACTAGCGGGAAGGACTGAGCAGTTCTTC.

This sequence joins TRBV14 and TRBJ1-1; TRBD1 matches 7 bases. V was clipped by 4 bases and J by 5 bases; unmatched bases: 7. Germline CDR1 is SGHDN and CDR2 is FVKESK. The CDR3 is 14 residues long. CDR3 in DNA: TGTGCCAGCAGCCCTAGTAAGGGGGCGACTGAAGCTTTCTTT. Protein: CASSPSKGATEAFF.

In DNA, the CDR3 is TGTGCCAGCACCCGCGGGGCGGGAGGGCCTAGCACAGATACGCAGTATTTT. As protein: CASTRGAGGPSTDTQYF. V and J are TRBV7-2 and TRBJ2-3; 9 bases are a match to TRBD2. Germline-derived CDR1 and CDR2 are SGHTA and FQGNSA. Trimming took 7 bases from V and 0 from J; bases not matched to a gene: 11. The CDR3 consists of 17 residues.

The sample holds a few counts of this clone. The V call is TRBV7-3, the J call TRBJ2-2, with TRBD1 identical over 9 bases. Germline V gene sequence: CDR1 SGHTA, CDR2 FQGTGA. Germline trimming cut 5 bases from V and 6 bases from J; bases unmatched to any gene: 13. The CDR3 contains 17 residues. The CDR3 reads CASSLNRDRERSGELFF. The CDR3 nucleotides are TGTGCCAGCAGCCTAAACCGGGACAGGGAAAGGTCCGGGGAGCTGTTTTTT.

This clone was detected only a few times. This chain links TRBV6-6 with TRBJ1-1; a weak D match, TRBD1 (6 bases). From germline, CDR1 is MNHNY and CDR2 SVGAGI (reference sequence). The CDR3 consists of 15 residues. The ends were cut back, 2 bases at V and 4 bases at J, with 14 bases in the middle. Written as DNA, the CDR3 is TGTGCCAGCAGTTACAGGGGGGGAGGGGCCACTGAAGCTTTCTTT. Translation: CASSYRGGGATEAFF.

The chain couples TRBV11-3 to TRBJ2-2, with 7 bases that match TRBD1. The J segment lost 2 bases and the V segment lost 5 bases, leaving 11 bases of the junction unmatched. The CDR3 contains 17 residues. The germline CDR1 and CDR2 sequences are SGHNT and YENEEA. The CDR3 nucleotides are TGTGCCAGCAGCCCTCGCGGCGGACAGGTCAACACCGGGGAGCTGTTTTTT. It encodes CASSPRGGQVNTGELFF.

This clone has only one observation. The CDR3 nucleotides are TGCAGCGTTGGCACCGGGACAGGGCGACTCTACGAGCAGTACTTC. Amino acids: CSVGTGTGRLYEQYF. The gene calls are TRBV29-1 and TRBJ2-7; TRBD1 matches at 9 bases. The germline V gene has CDR1 SQVTM and CDR2 ANQGSEA. The CDR3 is 15 residues long. V lost 4 bases, J lost 3 bases, and 10 bases stayed unmatched.

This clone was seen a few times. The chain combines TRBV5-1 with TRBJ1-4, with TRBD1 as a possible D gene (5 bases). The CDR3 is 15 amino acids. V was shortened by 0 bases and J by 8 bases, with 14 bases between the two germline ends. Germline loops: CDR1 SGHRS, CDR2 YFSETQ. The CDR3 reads CASSLAQGGEEKLFF. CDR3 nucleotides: TGCGCCAGCAGCTTGGCTCAGGGAGGCGAGGAAAAACTGTTTTTT.

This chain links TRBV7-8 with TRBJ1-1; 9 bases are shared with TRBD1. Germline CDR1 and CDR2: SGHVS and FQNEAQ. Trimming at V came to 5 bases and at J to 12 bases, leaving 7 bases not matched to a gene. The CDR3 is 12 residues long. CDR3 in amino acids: CASSMDRGTSFF. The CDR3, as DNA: TGTGCCAGCAGCATGGACAGGGGAACGTCTTTCTTT.